These T cell receptor beta chains were read from a single sample in a study of cytomegalovirus exposure and HLA in healthy donors. Sequenced by immunoSEQ multiplex PCR; TCRdb stores in-frame clones only, minus some. The sample shows some 160,000 clones, around 80% of them seen only once. The sequencing sample was made of PBMCs. The receptors shown here come from a woman in her thirties or forties in good health and CMV-seropositive. Each CDR3 is given with its conserved first and last residue. The D gene is left open where the match is weak. Size values are once, few and many counts, or a class for expanded clones, and some rows have none.

CDR3 DNA	CDR3 protein	V gene	clone size	D gene	J gene
TGTGCCAGCAGTTTGGGGCTAGTCATCCGGGAGCAGTACTTC	CASSLGLVIREQYF	TRBV28	NA	NA	TRBJ2-7
TGTGCCAGCAGCTTGGCGCCTAGCGGGAGTGCCGGGGAGCTGTTTTTT	CASSLAPSGSAGELFF	TRBV5-6	NA	TRBD2	TRBJ2-2
TGTGCCAGCAGCTTCCAGGGTGGGCGAATTACCGGGGAGCTGTTTTTT	CASSFQGGRITGELFF	TRBV9	NA	NA	TRBJ2-2
TGTGCCACCCGAGTACAGGGTTCCGAGCAGTACTTC	CATRVQGSEQYF	TRBV6-1	NA	NA	TRBJ2-7
TGTGCCAGTAGTCGACTAGCCGGGACAGGGATTAATGAAAAACTGTTTTTT	CASSRLAGTGINEKLFF	TRBV19	few	TRBD1	TRBJ1-4
TGCGCCAGCAGCCAACAGACAGGGGCTGGAAACACCATATATTTT	CASSQQTGAGNTIYF	TRBV4-1	few	TRBD1	TRBJ1-3
TGTGCCAGCAGCTGGGACAGGGGAAACAATCAGCCCCAGCATTTT	CASSWDRGNNQPQHF	TRBV6-1	few	TRBD1	TRBJ1-5
TGTGCCAGCAGCTTAGACGGGGGGGCGCGGGCTTTCTTT	CASSLDGGARAFF	TRBV7-8	NA	NA	TRBJ1-1
TGTGCCAGCAGCTCGGTCAATCAGGGAACTGAAGCTTTCTTT	CASSSVNQGTEAFF	TRBV7-9	NA	NA	TRBJ1-1
TGTGCCTCAGGGCTAGCGGGGGACAGCGTCCAGGATACGCAGTATTTT	CASGLAGDSVQDTQYF	TRBV10-3	NA	TRBD2	TRBJ2-3
TGTGCCAGCAGCCCTACGGGACAGGGGTTATTAATTGAAAAACTGTTTTTT	CASSPTGQGLLIEKLFF	TRBV9	NA	TRBD1	TRBJ1-4
TGCGCCAGCAGCCAACAGGCGGGGGCCCGGGTGTATGAGCAGTTCTTC	CASSQQAGARVYEQFF	TRBV4-1	NA	NA	TRBJ2-1
TGTGCCAGCAGCACCCGAGGCTACGAGCAGTACTTC	CASSTRGYEQYF	TRBV7-6	NA	NA	TRBJ2-7
TGTGCCAGCACTCCCCGGAGCGGGCTTTATGGCTACACCTTC	CASTPRSGLYGYTF	TRBV28	few	NA	TRBJ1-2
TGTGCCAGCAGTCTCCTCGACAGGTCCTATGGCTACACCTTC	CASSLLDRSYGYTF	TRBV6-6	NA	NA	TRBJ1-2
TGCGCCAGCAGAAGCGGGGGGCCCACAGATACGCAGTATTTT	CASRSGGPTDTQYF	TRBV10-1	NA	TRBD2	TRBJ2-3
TGTGCCAGCAGCCGGACAGGGGGCACAGATACGCAGTATTTT	CASSRTGGTDTQYF	TRBV7-9	NA	TRBD1	TRBJ2-3
TGTGCCAGCAGCCTCTATAGACAGGGGGCCAACGAGCAGTACTTC	CASSLYRQGANEQYF	TRBV28	NA	TRBD1	TRBJ2-7
TGTGCCAGCAGCTTAGGCGGGACAGGAATTGGTCAGCCCCAGCATTTT	CASSLGGTGIGQPQHF	TRBV7-2	NA	TRBD1	TRBJ1-5
TGTGCCAGCAACTCACTAGCGGGCCCTTACGAGCAGTACTTC	CASNSLAGPYEQYF	TRBV2	once	TRBD2	TRBJ2-7
TGTGCCAGCTCACCACTTCCGGGACAGAGCTCCTACGAGCAGTACTTC	CASSPLPGQSSYEQYF	TRBV18	once	TRBD1	TRBJ2-7
TGTGCCAGCAGTCTAGGACTAGCGGACCTTTACGAGCAGTACTTC	CASSLGLADLYEQYF	TRBV6-1	once	TRBD2	TRBJ2-7
TGTGCCTGGACCGAAGGGACAGGAGCTTACAATGAGCAGTTCTTC	CAWTEGTGAYNEQFF	TRBV30	NA	TRBD1	TRBJ2-1
TGTGCCACGAGGTCCCCCTCGGGGAGCACTGAAGCTTTCTTT	CATRSPSGSTEAFF	TRBV10-3	NA	NA	TRBJ1-1
TGTGCCAGCAGCACTCGACTAGACCCAGATACGCAGTATTTT	CASSTRLDPDTQYF	TRBV7-8	NA	NA	TRBJ2-3
TGTGCCAGCAGCCCTGGGACTAGCGGCACAGATACGCAGTATTTT	CASSPGTSGTDTQYF	TRBV7-3	once	TRBD2	TRBJ2-3
TGTGCCAGCAGCGTAGCAGGCGGGGACAATGAGCAGTTCTTC	CASSVAGGDNEQFF	TRBV9	NA	NA	TRBJ2-1
TGTGCCAGCAGTGAACCCCCCAATTTAGCAGATACGCAGTATTTT	CASSEPPNLADTQYF	TRBV6-1	once	NA	TRBJ2-3
TGTGCCAGTAGAACACTGGGACAGATGAACACTGAAGCTTTCTTT	CASRTLGQMNTEAFF	TRBV19	NA	TRBD1	TRBJ1-1
TGTGCCAGCAATCGCCGGGACAGAGTTTTCGATGGCTACACCTTC	CASNRRDRVFDGYTF	TRBV28	NA	TRBD1	TRBJ1-2
TGTGCCAGCAGCCGCGGGTCCGGGGTTTTGAACACTGAAGCTTTCTTT	CASSRGSGVLNTEAFF	TRBV5-6	NA	NA	TRBJ1-1
TGCGCCAGCAGTGAAGAGACAGGTCACCATGGCTATGGCTACACCTTC	CASSEETGHHGYGYTF	TRBV4-3	NA	NA	TRBJ1-2
TGTGCCAGCAGTTTATTTCCCGGGACAGGGGGTGAGCAGTTCTTC	CASSLFPGTGGEQFF	TRBV28	NA	TRBD1	TRBJ2-1
TGTGCCAGCTCGCCGGACAGCTTCAACTCTGGAAACACCATATATTTT	CASSPDSFNSGNTIYF	TRBV18	NA	NA	TRBJ1-3
TGTGCCAGCGGGGACAGGGGCCCCCTAGGGCAGTTCTTC	CASGDRGPLGQFF	TRBV27	NA	TRBD1	TRBJ2-1
TGCGCCAGCAGCCCGGTGTGGGGCCTGGAGCAGTACTTC	CASSPVWGLEQYF	TRBV5-1	NA	NA	TRBJ2-7
TGTGCCAGCAGCTTAACCGGACAGGGCGGTTCACCCCTCCACTTT	CASSLTGQGGSPLHF	TRBV7-2	NA	TRBD1	TRBJ1-6
TGTGCCAGCAGCGAACAACTAGCGGGGGGGGCAGAGACCCAGTACTTC	CASSEQLAGGAETQYF	TRBV13	NA	TRBD2	TRBJ2-5
TGTGCCAGCACCCAGGGAGGGAACTATGGCTACACCTTC	CASTQGGNYGYTF	TRBV11-2	few	NA	TRBJ1-2
TGCAGCGTGAAACAGGGGTCTAATGAAAAACTGTTTTTT	CSVKQGSNEKLFF	TRBV29-1	NA	TRBD1	TRBJ1-4
TGTGCCAGCAGAAATCCGGCGAGGGAGACCCAGTACTTC	CASRNPARETQYF	TRBV6-6	few	NA	TRBJ2-5
TGTGCCAGCAGTGAAGCTGAACGGTATAGCAATCAGCCCCAGCATTTT	CASSEAERYSNQPQHF	TRBV6-1	NA	NA	TRBJ1-5
TGTGCCAGCAGCGAACCTGGCGGGACCTACGAGCAGTACTTC	CASSEPGGTYEQYF	TRBV11-1	once	NA	TRBJ2-7
TGTGCCACCTCGGGACTAGCGGGAGTATACGAGCAGTACTTC	CATSGLAGVYEQYF	TRBV28	few	TRBD2	TRBJ2-7
TGTGCCAGCAGCGCCCCCGGGACAGGGTACTACGAGCAGTACTTC	CASSAPGTGYYEQYF	TRBV5-6	NA	TRBD1	TRBJ2-7
TGTGCCAGCAGCCCAGGACACCCCACAGATACGCAGTATTTT	CASSPGHPTDTQYF	TRBV11-2	NA	NA	TRBJ2-3
TGCGCCAGCAGCCAAGACCCCTCTCGGGGGGGAGAGACCCAGTACTTC	CASSQDPSRGGETQYF	TRBV4-1	NA	TRBD2	TRBJ2-5
TGTGCCAGCAGCGTGGGGGGAGGCAATCAGCCCCAGCATTTT	CASSVGGGNQPQHF	TRBV9	NA	NA	TRBJ1-5
TGTGCCAGCAGCTTAGGAGGCGGGACAGGGCAAGACGAGCAGTACTTC	CASSLGGGTGQDEQYF	TRBV11-3	NA	TRBD1	TRBJ2-7
TGTGCCAGCAGCTTAACGTTTGGCGGGAGTGCGGGTAATGAGCAGTTCTTC	CASSLTFGGSAGNEQFF	TRBV7-3	NA	TRBD2	TRBJ2-1
TGTGCCAGCAGTTACTCGGGTAGCGGGAGGATCAATGAGCAGTTCTTC	CASSYSGSGRINEQFF	TRBV6-5	NA	TRBD2	TRBJ2-1
TGTGCCAGCAGCTTAGGCCACATTATCGGGGGGCAGACAGATACGCAGTATTTT	CASSLGHIIGGQTDTQYF	TRBV7-6	few	NA	TRBJ2-3
TGTGCCAGCAGCTTTGACTCCGAAGCTTTCTTT	CASSFDSEAFF	TRBV5-6	few	NA	TRBJ1-1
TGTGCCAGCAGCCGGGGTTTTGAAAAACTGTTTTTT	CASSRGFEKLFF	TRBV5-6	few	NA	TRBJ1-4